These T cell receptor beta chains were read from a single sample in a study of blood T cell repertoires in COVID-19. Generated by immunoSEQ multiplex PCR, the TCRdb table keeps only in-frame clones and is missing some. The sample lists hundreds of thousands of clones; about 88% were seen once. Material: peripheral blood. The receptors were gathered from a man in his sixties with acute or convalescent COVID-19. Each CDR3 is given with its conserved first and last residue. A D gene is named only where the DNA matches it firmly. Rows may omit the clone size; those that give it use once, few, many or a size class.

cdr3_aa: CASPDRGWNQPQHF
cdr3_nt: TGTGCCAGCCCCGACAGGGGATGGAATCAGCCCCAGCATTTT
clone_size: -
v_call: TRBV11-1
j_call: TRBJ1-5
d_call: TRBD1

cdr3_aa: CASSRTQGANYGYTF
cdr3_nt: TGTGCCAGCAGTCGTACACAGGGAGCTAACTATGGCTACACCTTC
clone_size: -
v_call: TRBV2
j_call: TRBJ1-2
d_call: -

cdr3_aa: CASSTVQTGAYGYTF
cdr3_nt: TGTGCCAGCAGTACCGTCCAGACAGGGGCCTATGGCTACACCTTC
clone_size: -
v_call: TRBV28
j_call: TRBJ1-2
d_call: TRBD1

cdr3_aa: CASSPTSAELFF
cdr3_nt: TGTGCCAGCAGCCCGACTAGTGCGGAGCTGTTTTTT
clone_size: -
v_call: TRBV14
j_call: TRBJ2-2
d_call: -

cdr3_aa: CASKHGASGGQETQYF
cdr3_nt: TGTGCCAGTAAACACGGGGCTAGCGGGGGACAAGAGACCCAGTACTTC
clone_size: -
v_call: TRBV19
j_call: TRBJ2-5
d_call: TRBD2

cdr3_aa: CASSWGTGGRYEQYF
cdr3_nt: TGTGCCAGCAGCTGGGGGACAGGGGGTCGCTACGAGCAGTACTTC
clone_size: -
v_call: TRBV11-2
j_call: TRBJ2-7
d_call: TRBD1

cdr3_aa: CASSGQGENQPQHF
cdr3_nt: TGTGCCAGCAGTGGACAGGGGGAAAATCAGCCCCAGCATTTT
clone_size: once
v_call: TRBV6-6
j_call: TRBJ1-5
d_call: TRBD1

cdr3_aa: CASSIGGQYNSPLHF
cdr3_nt: TGTGCCAGTAGTATAGGGGGGCAGTATAATTCACCCCTCCACTTT
clone_size: -
v_call: TRBV19
j_call: TRBJ1-6
d_call: -

cdr3_aa: CASSSQGGGTDTQYF
cdr3_nt: TGTGCCAGCAGCTCGCAAGGGGGGGGCACAGATACGCAGTATTTT
clone_size: -
v_call: TRBV5-4
j_call: TRBJ2-3
d_call: -

cdr3_aa: CASSLAMDRANSPLHF
cdr3_nt: TGCGCCAGCAGCTTGGCAATGGACAGGGCTAATTCACCCCTCCACTTT
clone_size: few
v_call: TRBV5-1
j_call: TRBJ1-6
d_call: TRBD1

cdr3_aa: CASSPQGGQETQYF
cdr3_nt: TGCGCCAGCAGCCCGCAGGGGGGCCAAGAGACCCAGTACTTC
clone_size: -
v_call: TRBV5-1
j_call: TRBJ2-5
d_call: -

cdr3_aa: CAISAVGQGAYEQYF
cdr3_nt: TGTGCCATCAGTGCAGTAGGACAGGGGGCGTACGAGCAGTACTTC
clone_size: -
v_call: TRBV10-3
j_call: TRBJ2-7
d_call: TRBD1

cdr3_aa: CASSPSRLSGYTF
cdr3_nt: TGTGCCAGCAGCCCCAGCAGGCTGTCAGGCTACACCTTC
clone_size: -
v_call: TRBV14
j_call: TRBJ1-2
d_call: -

cdr3_aa: CASSLGTGRETTEAFF
cdr3_nt: TGTGCCAGCAGCCTAGGGACAGGGCGGGAGACGACTGAAGCTTTCTTT
clone_size: -
v_call: TRBV7-9
j_call: TRBJ1-1
d_call: TRBD1

cdr3_aa: CASSSSGFGETQYF
cdr3_nt: TGCGCCAGCAGCTCCTCAGGGTTCGGTGAGACCCAGTACTTC
clone_size: -
v_call: TRBV5-1
j_call: TRBJ2-5
d_call: -

cdr3_aa: CASSLDRGAGQETQYF
cdr3_nt: TGTGCCAGCAGCCTGGACAGGGGCGCGGGTCAAGAGACCCAGTACTTC
clone_size: -
v_call: TRBV7-8
j_call: TRBJ2-5
d_call: TRBD1

cdr3_aa: CASRDDRGDTYEQYF
cdr3_nt: TGTGCCAGTAGGGATGACAGGGGAGATACCTACGAGCAGTACTTC
clone_size: -
v_call: TRBV19
j_call: TRBJ2-7
d_call: TRBD1

cdr3_aa: CASSETGGLSTDTQYF
cdr3_nt: TGTGCCAGCAGCGAGACGGGGGGCTTAAGCACAGATACGCAGTATTTT
clone_size: -
v_call: TRBV7-9
j_call: TRBJ2-3
d_call: -

cdr3_aa: CASGLLAGITDTQYF
cdr3_nt: TGTGCCAGCGGCCTACTAGCGGGGATAACAGATACGCAGTATTTT
clone_size: -
v_call: TRBV7-3
j_call: TRBJ2-3
d_call: TRBD2

cdr3_aa: CASSQAQTGTSGSILETQYF
cdr3_nt: TGTGCCAGCAGCCAGGCTCAAACCGGGACTAGCGGGTCCATCCTGGAGACCCAGTACTTC
clone_size: -
v_call: TRBV4-2
j_call: TRBJ2-5
d_call: TRBD2

cdr3_aa: CASSLSSGGYTGELFF
cdr3_nt: TGCGCCAGCAGCCTAAGTAGCGGGGGCTACACCGGGGAGCTGTTTTTT
clone_size: -
v_call: TRBV5-1
j_call: TRBJ2-2
d_call: TRBD2

cdr3_aa: CASSLQGNQPQHF
cdr3_nt: TGTGCCAGCAGCTTGCAGGGAAATCAGCCCCAGCATTTT
clone_size: once
v_call: TRBV5-8
j_call: TRBJ1-5
d_call: -

cdr3_aa: CASSYRGRGPETQYF
cdr3_nt: TGTGCCAGCAGTTATAGGGGGCGGGGCCCAGAGACCCAGTACTTC
clone_size: few
v_call: TRBV6-5
j_call: TRBJ2-5
d_call: -

cdr3_aa: CASSLGFDRVTTEAFF
cdr3_nt: TGTGCCAGCAGCTTGGGCTTCGACAGGGTGACTACTGAAGCTTTCTTT
clone_size: -
v_call: TRBV5-8
j_call: TRBJ1-1
d_call: TRBD1

cdr3_aa: CASSVGTGQNSPLHF
cdr3_nt: TGTGCCAGCAGCGTGGGGACAGGTCAAAATTCACCCCTCCACTTT
clone_size: -
v_call: TRBV5-6
j_call: TRBJ1-6
d_call: TRBD1

cdr3_aa: CASSQPPGSGGYTF
cdr3_nt: TGTGCCAGCAGCCAGCCCCCGGGGAGCGGTGGCTACACCTTC
clone_size: -
v_call: TRBV3-1/TRBV3-2
j_call: TRBJ1-2
d_call: -

cdr3_aa: CASGGTSGETQYF
cdr3_nt: TGTGCCAGCGGGGGGACTAGCGGTGAGACCCAGTACTTC
clone_size: -
v_call: TRBV3-1/TRBV3-2
j_call: TRBJ2-5
d_call: TRBD2

cdr3_aa: CARRCGSNQPQHF
cdr3_nt: TGCGCCAGAAGATGCGGTAGCAATCAGCCCCAGCATTTT
clone_size: -
v_call: TRBV5-1
j_call: TRBJ1-5
d_call: -

cdr3_aa: CASSLDRGANYGYTF
cdr3_nt: TGTGCCAGCTCTCTGGACAGGGGAGCTAACTATGGCTACACCTTC
clone_size: -
v_call: TRBV18
j_call: TRBJ1-2
d_call: TRBD1

cdr3_aa: CASSEATVNTEAFF
cdr3_nt: TGTGCCAGCAGTGAAGCGACAGTAAACACTGAAGCTTTCTTT
clone_size: -
v_call: TRBV2
j_call: TRBJ1-1
d_call: -

cdr3_aa: CASSQQGSGGYF
cdr3_nt: TGTGCCAGCAGTCAACAGGGTTCGGGGGGGTATTTT
clone_size: -
v_call: TRBV12-3/TRBV12-4
j_call: TRBJ2-3
d_call: -

cdr3_aa: CAISMDRGEKLFF
cdr3_nt: TGTGCCATCTCCATGGACCGGGGTGAAAAACTGTTTTTT
clone_size: -
v_call: TRBV11-2
j_call: TRBJ1-4
d_call: -

cdr3_aa: CASSRQEIQFETQYF
cdr3_nt: TGTGCCAGCAGTCGACAGGAAATCCAATTCGAGACCCAGTACTTC
clone_size: -
v_call: TRBV6-5
j_call: TRBJ2-5
d_call: -

cdr3_aa: CASSEGQGGETQYF
cdr3_nt: TGTGCCAGCAGCGAGGGACAGGGAGGGGAGACCCAGTACTTC
clone_size: -
v_call: TRBV2
j_call: TRBJ2-5
d_call: TRBD1

cdr3_aa: CASSSPGERGLSYEQYF
cdr3_nt: TGTGCCAGTAGTAGCCCCGGGGAGCGGGGACTTTCCTACGAGCAGTACTTC
clone_size: -
v_call: TRBV19
j_call: TRBJ2-7
d_call: TRBD2

cdr3_aa: CASSQNRDTEAFF
cdr3_nt: TGTGCCAGCAGCCAAAACCGAGACACTGAAGCTTTCTTT
clone_size: few
v_call: TRBV4-2
j_call: TRBJ1-1
d_call: -

cdr3_aa: CASSTHLQGIDQPQHF
cdr3_nt: TGTGCCAGCAGTACCCACCTACAGGGAATTGACCAGCCCCAGCATTTT
clone_size: -
v_call: TRBV2
j_call: TRBJ1-5
d_call: -

cdr3_aa: CASSSPGTSGQGTQYF
cdr3_nt: TGTGCCAGTAGTTCCCCCGGGACTAGCGGCCAGGGGACCCAGTACTTC
clone_size: -
v_call: TRBV19
j_call: TRBJ2-5
d_call: TRBD2

cdr3_aa: CASSLVGQGSGYTF
cdr3_nt: TGCGCCAGCAGCTTGGTGGGACAGGGGAGTGGCTACACCTTC
clone_size: few
v_call: TRBV5-1
j_call: TRBJ1-2
d_call: TRBD1